This passage covers 31 T cell receptor beta chains from one sample sequenced in a study of blood T cell repertoires in COVID-19. Assay: immunoSEQ multiplex PCR; the TCRdb copy retains only in-frame clones and omits some. The repertoire holds 300,000 to 350,000 clones, with around 91% as singletons. Sequencing used peripheral blood. The receptors here all came from a woman aged 40 to 50 with COVID-19, enrolled during active disease.

This clone was seen a few times. V usage is TRBV27 and J usage is TRBJ2-7; 11 bases line up with TRBD1. The CDR3 is 14 amino acids. Germline CDR1 MNHEY, CDR2 SMNVEV (reference sequence). J lost 7 bases, V lost 8 bases, and 10 bases had no gene match. The CDR3 region is CASGTGGDPREQYF. CDR3 in DNA: TGTGCCAGCGGGACAGGGGGTGACCCTCGGGAGCAGTACTTC.

This clone came up once. This sequence joins TRBV7-2 and TRBJ1-1, with D maybe TRBD1 (6 bases). The length of the CDR3 is 13 residues. Germline V CDR1 and CDR2: SGHTA, FQGNSA. The germline V and J ends were trimmed by 8 bases and 2 bases, with 12 bases remaining between them. CDR3 sequence: CASFGQFNTEAFF. CDR3 sequence (DNA): TGTGCCAGCTTTGGACAGTTCAACACTGAAGCTTTCTTT.

V gene TRBV6-5 combines with J gene TRBJ1-1; the D gene is possibly TRBD1 (6 bases). This CDR3 region has 15 residues. Trimming removed 5 bases at V and 0 bases at J, with 13 bases between. Germline CDR1 reads MNHEY; CDR2 reads SVGAGI. CDR3 sequence reads: CASSLSGGLNTEAFF. The CDR3 DNA follows: TGTGCCAGCAGTCTAAGCGGGGGGCTGAACACTGAAGCTTTCTTT.

J is TRBJ2-5 and V is TRBV27; 10 nucleotides align to TRBD1. The germline CDR1 and CDR2 sequences are MNHEY and SMNVEV (reference sequence). V was clipped by 6 bases and J by 7 bases; unmatched bases: 20. This CDR3 is built from 18 residues. The CDR3 nucleotides read TGTGCCAGCAGGCGGGGACAGGGGTTCGGCCGAGGCTGGGGGACCCAGTACTTC. This gives the protein CASRRGQGFGRGWGTQYF.

This chain uses TRBV18 with TRBJ2-1; D gene ambiguous. CDR1 and CDR2 from the germline V gene are KGHSH and LQKENI. CDR3 size: 12 residues. Trimming cost V 2 bases and J 10 bases, with 9 bases left between them. The CDR3: CASSPKAPEQFF. The CDR3 DNA follows: TGTGCCAGCTCACCAAAAGCCCCAGAGCAGTTCTTC.

The rearrangement uses TRBV6-2 or TRBV6-3 and TRBJ1-5; D is unclear. The CDR3 length is 13 residues. Deletions cut 5 bases from V and 0 bases from J, with 5 bases between. In germline, CDR1 is MNHEY, CDR2 SVGEGT. The CDR3 bases are TGTGCCAGCAGTCCGGTTAGCAATCAGCCCCAGCATTTT. Translation: CASSPVSNQPQHF.

The V and J genes are TRBV19 and TRBJ2-7; TRBD1 aligns across 8 bases. J gave up 2 bases and V 4 bases, and 1 base lay outside the gene matches. The CDR3 runs 13 residues. CDR1 and CDR2 from the germline V gene are LNHDA and SQIVND (reference sequence). Here the CDR3 DNA reads TGTGCCAGTAGTAGGACAGGGACCTACGAGCAGTACTTC. Encoded protein: CASSRTGTYEQYF. Combining the CDR3 with reference TRBV19 and TRBJ2-7 gives the whole variable domain DGGITQSPKYLFRKEGQNVTLSCEQNLNHDAMYWYRQDPGQGLRLIYYSQIVNDFQKGDIAEGYSVSREKKESFPLTVTSAQKNPTAFYLCASSRTGTYEQYFGPGTRLTVT.

With regard to this clone: The same CDR3 can be traced to other DNA sequences in this sample. V usage is TRBV19 and J usage is TRBJ2-7, with 7 bases fitting TRBD1. The germline V gene encodes CDR1 LNHDA and CDR2 SQIVND (reference sequence). This CDR3 contains 14 residues. V lost 5 bases, J lost 4 bases, and 8 bases stayed unmatched. CDR3 protein: CASSLSRDRYEQYF. The CDR3 nucleotides are TGTGCCAGTAGTCTGTCCCGGGACAGATACGAGCAGTACTTC.

The chain carries TRBV28 and TRBJ1-1; TRBD1 is a possible D gene (6 bases). The CDR3 runs 14 residues. Germline values: CDR1 MDHEN, CDR2 SYDVKM. Trimming removed 10 bases at V and 1 base at J, with 16 bases between. The CDR3 DNA follows: TGTGCCACCACGCGAAGCAGGGGGAACACTGAAGCTTTCTTT. Its translation is CATTRSRGNTEAFF.

J is TRBJ2-7 and V is TRBV6-5; D uncertain. This CDR3 comprises 13 residues. Trimming shortened V by 2 bases and J by 0 bases, and 5 bases separated the two germline ends. CDR1 and CDR2 (germline): MNHEY, SVGAGI. CDR3 nucleotides: TGTGCCAGCAGTTACCTCAGCTCCTACGAGCAGTACTTC. As protein: CASSYLSSYEQYF.

The rearrangement joins TRBV24-1 to TRBJ1-2, with D possibly being TRBD1 (5 bases). The CDR3 extends over 14 amino acids. Trimming cost V 2 bases and J 3 bases, with 9 bases left between them. Germline values: CDR1 KGHDR, CDR2 SFDVKD. In nucleotides, the CDR3 is TGTGCCACCAGTGATTCTCAAGGGGACTATGGCTACACCTTC. Translated: CATSDSQGDYGYTF.

In nucleotides, the CDR3 is TGTGCCAGCAGTCAGGGGGGTATCAACTACGAGCAGTACTTC. Translating gives CASSQGGINYEQYF. V gene TRBV7-2 combines with J gene TRBJ2-7; a possible D gene is TRBD1 (7 bases). The CDR3 contains 14 residues. Germline V gene sequence: CDR1 SGHTA, CDR2 FQGNSA. Trimming took off 6 bases at V and 3 bases at J, with 15 bases between the two ends.

V gene TRBV6-5 combines with J gene TRBJ1-2; 12 bases align to TRBD1. The CDR3 has 15 amino acids. Germline trimming cut 4 bases from V and 7 bases from J; bases unmatched to any gene: 7. Germline V lookup: CDR1 MNHEY, CDR2 SVGAGI. The CDR3 spells CASSFRDRGRFGYTF. In nucleotides, the CDR3 is TGTGCCAGCAGTTTTAGGGACAGGGGGCGTTTTGGCTACACCTTC.

The chain joins TRBV28 to TRBJ1-6; TRBD1 is a possible D gene (6 bases). The CDR3 loop spans 15 amino acids. Trimming left V 10 bases short and J 7 bases short, with 20 bases between. CDR1 MDHEN and CDR2 SYDVKM come from the germline V gene. Here the CDR3 DNA reads TGTGCCAACGGCGGAACAGGGCGCCGAAATTCACCCCTCCACTTT. This sequence encodes CANGGTGRRNSPLHF.

The V call is TRBV30, the J call TRBJ1-3; D remains ambiguous. Germline loops: CDR1 GTSNPN, CDR2 SVGIG (reference sequence). V lost 0 bases to trimming and J lost 0 bases, with 6 bases between them. This CDR3 spans 14 amino acids. The CDR3 nucleotides read TGTGCCTGGAGTGTCGGCGGCTCTGGAAACACCATATATTTT. Protein: CAWSVGGSGNTIYF.

The genes are TRBV28 and TRBJ2-1; TRBD1 matches at 11 bases. V shed 6 bases, J shed 8 bases, and the junction held 9 bases outside the gene matches. Germline V lookup: CDR1 MDHEN, CDR2 SYDVKM. The CDR3 has 15 residues. The CDR3: CASRIRDRGSHEQFF. The CDR3 coding sequence is TGTGCCAGCAGGATCCGGGACAGGGGGTCCCATGAGCAGTTCTTC.

The CDR3 DNA sequence: TGCGCCAGCAGCCAAGAGAGGGGCGGGAGGGGATACAATGAGCAGTTCTTC. This encodes CASSQERGGRGYNEQFF. The V call is TRBV4-3, the J call TRBJ2-1; TRBD2 matches at 9 bases. This CDR3 comprises 17 residues. The ends lost 0 bases at V and 4 bases at J; junction bases unmatched: 7. The V gene's germline CDR1 is LGHNA and CDR2 YSLEER.

This chain links TRBV7-3 with TRBJ2-7; 9 bases are a match to TRBD2. V shed 2 bases and J 0 bases; nucleotides not matched to a gene: 2. The CDR3 is made up of 15 amino acids. Germline CDR1 reads SGHTA; CDR2 reads FQGTGA. CDR3 loop: CASSLLAGLSYEQYF. In nucleotides, the CDR3 is TGTGCCAGCAGCTTACTAGCGGGACTCTCCTACGAGCAGTACTTC.

The count of this clone is one. The chain couples TRBV6-4 to TRBJ1-6, with 7 bases aligning to TRBD1. The CDR3 runs to 14 residues. Trimming took 6 bases from V and 9 from J; bases not matched to a gene: 8. Per the germline V gene, CDR1 is MRHNA and CDR2 is SNTAGT. Written as DNA, the CDR3 is TGTGCCAGCAGCACGAGACAGGGAAGTTCACCCCTCCACTTT. Its translation: CASSTRQGSSPLHF.

The rearrangement links TRBV28 to TRBJ2-7, with TRBD2 matching over 7 bases. The CDR3 length is 13 residues. Trimming cost V 11 bases and J 2 bases; bases outside gene matches: 9. Germline CDR1 is MDHEN and CDR2 is SYDVKM. In DNA, the CDR3 is TGTGCCGGATCTAGCGGACGAACCTACGAGCAGTACTTC. Translating it yields CAGSSGRTYEQYF.

The chain is built from TRBV5-1 and TRBJ1-1, with a possible D match to TRBD1 (5 bases). Germline values: CDR1 SGHRS, CDR2 YFSETQ. This CDR3 comprises 16 residues. Trimming removed 2 bases at V and 1 base at J, with 15 bases between. The CDR3 protein is CASSLLQGGTNTEAFF. The CDR3 DNA follows: TGCGCCAGCAGCTTATTGCAGGGCGGTACGAACACTGAAGCTTTCTTT. Full variable domain (outside the CDR3, taken from reference TRBV5-1 and TRBJ1-1): KAGVTQTPRYLIKTRGQQVTLSCSPISGHRSVSWYQQTPGQGLQFLFEYFSETQRNKGNFPGRFSGRQFSNSRSEMNVSTLELGDSALYLCASSLLQGGTNTEAFFGQGTRLTVV.

This sequence joins TRBV3-1 (or the pseudogene TRBV3-2) and TRBJ2-1; TRBD2 matches 12 bases. This CDR3 is 18 amino acids long. V was pared by 3 bases and J by 0 bases, with 6 bases of the junction left unmatched. Per germline, CDR1 LGHDT and CDR2 YNNKEL (reference sequence). The CDR3 coding sequence is TGTGCCAGCAGCCACTCGACTAGCGGGGGCCCCTCCTACAATGAGCAGTTCTTC. Its protein product is CASSHSTSGGPSYNEQFF.

The rearrangement uses TRBV7-2 and TRBJ2-7, with 10 bases that match TRBD2. The CDR3 sequence is 18 residues long. Trimming at V came to 6 bases and at J to 2 bases, leaving 16 bases not matched to a gene. Germline lookup yields CDR1 SGHTA and CDR2 FQGNSA. This CDR3 is CASRLGLAGVSTTYEQYF. The DNA for the CDR3 is TGTGCCAGCAGGCTGGGGCTAGCGGGGGTGTCAACGACCTACGAGCAGTACTTC.

V is TRBV7-3 and J is TRBJ2-5, with 8 bases identical to TRBD1. J gave up 5 bases and V 2 bases, and 7 bases lay outside the gene matches. The CDR3 length is 15 residues. Germline assignment: CDR1 SGHTA and CDR2 FQGTGA. The CDR3 DNA reads TGTGCCAGCAGCTTAGGCCGGACAGGGCTGGAGACCCAGTACTTC. Protein sequence: CASSLGRTGLETQYF.

This clone was found a few times. The chain recombines TRBV7-7 with TRBJ2-2, with D perhaps TRBD2 (6 bases). The CDR3 spans 12 residues. Germline V lookup: CDR1 SSHAT, CDR2 FNYEAQ (reference sequence). CDR3 bases: TGTGCTAGCGGCGAGGAGCCCGGGGAGCTGTTTTTT. Amino acids: CASGEEPGELFF.

V is TRBV5-1 and J is TRBJ2-7; 10 nucleotides line up with TRBD2. Germline V gene lookup returns CDR1 SGHRS and CDR2 YFSETQ. The trim removed 3 bases at V and 3 bases at J, leaving 6 bases unmatched. CDR3 length: 15 amino acids. CDR3 protein: CASSSSSGSRYEQYF. The CDR3 coding sequence is TGCGCCAGCAGCTCATCTAGCGGGAGTCGCTACGAGCAGTACTTC.

This chain uses TRBV4-3 with TRBJ2-2; D gene uncertain. V dropped 0 bases and J dropped 5 bases, with 16 bases sitting between them. From germline, CDR1 is LGHNA and CDR2 YSLEER. This CDR3 contains 17 residues. The CDR3 here is CASSQDNGDPPTGELFF. The CDR3, as DNA: TGCGCCAGCAGCCAAGATAACGGAGACCCACCAACCGGGGAGCTGTTTTTT.

This chain uses TRBV24-1 with TRBJ1-4; a weak D match, TRBD1 (5 bases). The CDR3 length is 14 residues. Germline V gene data show CDR1 as KGHDR and CDR2 as SFDVKD. Between the trimmed V and J ends, which lost 6 bases and 8 bases, there was a span of 15 bases. The CDR3 loop reads CATSNTGPGEKLFF. CDR3 bases: TGTGCCACCAGTAATACAGGTCCCGGGGAAAAACTGTTTTTT.

This clone was seen more than once but under ten times. CDR3 sequence reads: CASSIGTGDTGELFF. CDR3 DNA sequence: TGTGCCAGTAGTATTGGGACAGGGGATACCGGGGAGCTGTTTTTT. The chain couples TRBV19 to TRBJ2-2, with 10 bases aligning to TRBD1. The CDR3 consists of 15 residues. Germline CDR1 is LNHDA and CDR2 is SQIVND (reference sequence). V was clipped by 3 bases and J by 5 bases; unmatched bases: 3.

The chain has TRBV5-4 and TRBJ2-7; 9 nucleotides agree with TRBD2. V was pared by 1 base and J by 7 bases, with 6 bases of the junction left unmatched. CDR1 SGHNT and CDR2 YYREEE come from the germline V gene (reference sequence). The CDR3 is 14 amino acids. CDR3 protein: CASSLRAGGREQYF. CDR3 sequence (DNA): TGTGCCAGCAGCTTGAGGGCGGGGGGGCGAGAGCAGTACTTC.

The rearrangement links TRBV7-8 to TRBJ2-1, with 7 positions matching TRBD2. The germline V gene has CDR1 SGHVS and CDR2 FQNEAQ. The CDR3 loop spans 13 amino acids. The ends lost 7 bases at V and 9 bases at J; junction bases unmatched: 9. CDR3 amino acids: CASTGTTNGEQFF. CDR3 bases: TGTGCCAGCACCGGGACTACTAACGGTGAGCAGTTCTTC.